The T cell receptor beta chain under discussion was sequenced for a study of OX40 agonist ivuxolimab in advanced cancers. Study information: A diagnosis of hepatocellular carcinoma, melanoma, renal cell or head and neck cancer was present in dose-escalation patients. General study findings and limits: CD4+ and CD8+ blood T cells expanded clonally by week 6 at 0.1 to 3.0 mg/kg. Some nonresponders additionally presented with little normalized T-cell clonal expansion.

Patients with autoimmune history or systemic immunosuppression were excluded. Germline V lookup: CDR1 LNHDA, CDR2 SQIVND (reference sequence). This CDR3 has 18 amino acids. Trimming cost V 5 bases and J 7 bases; bases outside gene matches: 16. Points on this clone: Its target is not known.

Libraries were prepared by immunoSEQ multiplex PCR; TCRdb keeps only in-frame clonotypes and omits some of them. The table includes tens of thousands of clones, 90% to 95% detected once. The sample in question was CD4+ or CD8+ T cells sorted from blood, obtained in a trial of the OX40 agonist ivuxolimab. This TCR came from an adult with an advanced solid tumor such as melanoma, head and neck, liver or kidney cancer. This rearrangement joins TRBV19 to TRBJ2-1; 11 positions agree with TRBD2. CDR3 DNA: TGTGCCAGTAGTCCTACCCCCCTACTAGCGGGAGTATCAAATGAGCAGTTCTTC. Its translation is CASSPTPLLAGVSNEQFF.